This TCR beta chain stems from a study of regulatory T cells in long-lasting Graves disease. Time point defined: newly diagnosed GD, antithyroid drugs for less than 3 months. PBMCs provided the RNA from which the TCR library was made. This clonotype appeared many times. Unmatched junction bases numbered 15, after V lost 4 bases and J lost 9 bases. Germline-derived CDR1 and CDR2 are LNHDA and SQIVND (reference sequence). The CDR3 length is 16 residues. According to the study, TCR beta libraries were built with iRepertoire HTBI primers and CDR3-region Arm-PCR. TCRdb re-called the multiplex PCR reads with MiXCR, one entry per CDR3 protein. The sample records about 530,000 distinct CDR3 sequences, about 16% being singletons. These data were also reused for a study on T cells in Graves' hyperthyroidism and ophthalmopathy. This second study notes: First-round RT-PCR targeting the TCR CDR3 was performed with the HTBI primer set. Most clonotypes expanded in thyroid above 0.001 were likewise present in blood.

This sample comprised peripheral blood mononuclear cells (PBMCs), obtained at new diagnosis, from a patient treated with antithyroid drugs. The chain couples TRBV19 to TRBJ1-1; 9 bases agree with TRBD1. The receptor was derived from a woman aged 35 to 59 with Graves disease. The CDR3 nucleotides read TGTGCCAGTAGTACGAAGGGAATAGGACAGGGGACCCAAGCTTTCTTT. It codes for CASSTKGIGQGTQAFF.